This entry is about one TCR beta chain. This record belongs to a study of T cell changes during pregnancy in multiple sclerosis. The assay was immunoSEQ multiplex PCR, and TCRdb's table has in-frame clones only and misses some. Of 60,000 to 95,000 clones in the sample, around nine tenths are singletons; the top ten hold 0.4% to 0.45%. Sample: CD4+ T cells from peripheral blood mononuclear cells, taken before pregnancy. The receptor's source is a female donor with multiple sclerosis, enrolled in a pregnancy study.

CDR3 nucleotide sequence: TGTGCCAGTAGTATACCCCAGGACTATGGCTACACCTTC. As protein: CASSIPQDYGYTF. V gene TRBV19 combines with J gene TRBJ1-2; D remains unclear. V was pared by 2 bases and J by 3 bases, with 7 bases between. Germline loops: CDR1 LNHDA, CDR2 SQIVND (reference sequence). This CDR3 is built from 13 residues.